A single sample gave rise to the 31 T cell receptor beta chains below, sequenced in a study of cytotoxic CD8 clonotypes in ibrutinib-treated CLL. The repertoire was sequenced with immunoSEQ multiplex PCR; TCRdb's copy has only in-frame clones and lacks some. The sample records 190,000 or so clones, 72% being singletons. Material: PBMCs, obtained after 24 months of ibrutinib treatment. Receptor source: a human donor with chronic lymphocytic leukemia.

The J gene is TRBJ2-7, the V gene TRBV4-3; D is ambiguous. In germline, CDR1 is LGHNA, CDR2 YSLEER. The CDR3 sequence is 16 residues long. V dropped 0 bases and J dropped 0 bases, with 12 bases sitting between them. The CDR3 is CASSQDILRSSYEQYF. The CDR3 region has the DNA TGCGCCAGCAGCCAAGATATCTTACGGAGCTCCTACGAGCAGTACTTC.

V and J are TRBV7-2 and TRBJ2-3; D may be TRBD2 (5 bases). V gave up 4 bases and J gave up 2 bases, with 10 bases separating them. This CDR3 comprises 14 residues. CDR1 and CDR2 (germline): SGHTA, FQGNSA. The CDR3 protein is CASSWTPTTDTQYF. In DNA form, the CDR3 reads TGTGCCAGCAGCTGGACTCCAACCACAGATACGCAGTATTTT.

The CDR3 loop reads CASSLRGTGPYEQYF. CDR3 DNA: TGTGCCAGCAGCTTAAGAGGGACAGGGCCCTACGAGCAGTACTTC. The chain is built from TRBV7-3 and TRBJ2-7; 9 bases align to TRBD1. The CDR3 contains 15 residues. Trimming removed 1 base from V and 2 bases from J; junction bases left unmatched: 3. Germline V gene data show CDR1 as SGHTA and CDR2 as FQGTGA.

This chain uses TRBV21-1 with TRBJ2-1; TRBD2, as called in the table, went unchecked against the DNA. TRBV21-1 is a documented pseudogene. CDR3 size: 17 residues. For the CDR3, the DNA is TGTGCCAGCAGCAAAGGTCCACTAGCGGGGTCCTACAATGAGCAGTTCTTC. Its translation: CASSKGPLAGSYNEQFF.

This chain connects TRBV19 to TRBJ2-3, with 11 bases that match TRBD1. CDR3 length: 16 amino acids. Germline CDR1 and CDR2: LNHDA and SQIVND (reference sequence). V dropped 6 bases and J dropped 4; count of bases not matched to a gene: 9. CDR3 protein: CASRDPGQGVADTQYF. The CDR3 DNA follows: TGTGCCAGTAGGGACCCGGGACAGGGGGTCGCAGATACGCAGTATTTT. Supplemented by reference TRBV19 and TRBJ2-3, the full variable domain reads DGGITQSPKYLFRKEGQNVTLSCEQNLNHDAMYWYRQDPGQGLRLIYYSQIVNDFQKGDIAEGYSVSREKKESFPLTVTSAQKNPTAFYLCASRDPGQGVADTQYFGPGTRLTVL.

The chain is built from TRBV19 and TRBJ2-3; 14 nucleotides match TRBD2. V lost 6 bases to trimming and J lost 6 bases; unmatched junction nucleotides: 8. The CDR3 is 16 residues long. CDR1 and CDR2 (germline): LNHDA, SQIVND (reference sequence). Here the CDR3 DNA reads TGTGCCAGTAGGATTGGACTAGCGGGAGGTAGGGATACGCAGTATTTT. Its translation is CASRIGLAGGRDTQYF.

V gene TRBV9 combines with J gene TRBJ2-7; 7 positions match TRBD2. The V segment lost 3 bases and the J segment 4 bases; nucleotides outside the gene matches: 16. This CDR3 has 17 amino acids. The germline CDR1 and CDR2 sequences are SGDLS and YYNGEE. DNA of the CDR3: TGTGCCAGCAGCGCTGGGAGCCACCGGGGGGATCGTTACGAGCAGTACTTC. It is translated as CASSAGSHRGDRYEQYF.

The rearrangement uses TRBV11-3 and TRBJ2-2; 9 nucleotides line up with TRBD1. Germline V gene data show CDR1 as SGHNT and CDR2 as YENEEA. This CDR3 spans 15 amino acids. The V segment lost 5 bases and the J segment 2 bases; nucleotides outside the gene matches: 3. CDR3 in DNA: TGTGCCAGCAGCCCGGGACAGGGAAACACCGGGGAGCTGTTTTTT. This sequence encodes CASSPGQGNTGELFF.

The chain carries TRBV7-2 and TRBJ1-5, with a tentative D call TRBD1 (6 bases). This CDR3 comprises 14 residues. Trimming stripped 5 bases from V and 6 bases from J, with 14 bases between. Germline assignment: CDR1 SGHTA and CDR2 FQGNSA. DNA for the CDR3: TGTGCCAGCAGCCCCACAGGGTTTTCTCAGCCCCAGCATTTT. It translates to CASSPTGFSQPQHF.

The chain couples TRBV7-2 to TRBJ2-5, with 7 bases lining up with TRBD1. Germline V CDR1 and CDR2: SGHTA, FQGNSA. V trimming: 3 bases; J trimming: 4 bases; junction bases outside the gene matches: 11. This CDR3 is built from 16 residues. The CDR3 sequence: CASSFRIAGGGETQYF. The CDR3 bases are TGTGCCAGCAGCTTTAGGATCGCAGGGGGTGGAGAGACCCAGTACTTC. Filled out from reference TRBV7-2 and TRBJ2-5, the complete variable domain reads GAGVSQSPSNKVTEKGKDVELRCDPISGHTALYWYRQSLGQGLEFLIYFQGNSAPDKSGLPSDRFSAERTGGSVSTLTIQRTQQEDSAVYLCASSFRIAGGGETQYFGPGTRLLVL.

This clone has a handful of counts. The V and J genes are TRBV7-2 and TRBJ2-7; 12 bases map to TRBD2. Looked up from germline, CDR1 is SGHTA and CDR2 is FQGNSA. This CDR3 spans 16 amino acids. V dropped 4 bases and J dropped 5; count of bases not matched to a gene: 9. This CDR3 is CASSWTSGKIGNEQYF. Here the CDR3 DNA reads TGTGCCAGCAGCTGGACTAGCGGGAAGATTGGGAACGAGCAGTACTTC. The full variable domain, completed using reference TRBV7-2 and TRBJ2-7, is GAGVSQSPSNKVTEKGKDVELRCDPISGHTALYWYRQSLGQGLEFLIYFQGNSAPDKSGLPSDRFSAERTGGSVSTLTIQRTQQEDSAVYLCASSWTSGKIGNEQYFGPGTRLTVT.

The chain is built from TRBV6-5 and TRBJ2-1; 11 bases are shared with TRBD2. The CDR3 is 15 amino acids. The germline V gene encodes CDR1 MNHEY and CDR2 SVGAGI. J was trimmed by 3 bases and V by 6 bases; bases with no gene match: 4. CDR3 sequence: CASSYGTSGYNEQFF. The CDR3, as DNA: TGTGCCAGCAGCTACGGGACTAGCGGCTACAATGAGCAGTTCTTC.

The chain is built from TRBV15 and TRBJ1-5; D unclear. Germline V gene sequence: CDR1 LNHNV, CDR2 YYDKDF (reference sequence). The V and J ends lost 1 base and 1 base respectively, with 11 bases between them. The CDR3 contains 16 residues. The CDR3 protein is CATSRVGPRSNQPQHF. The CDR3 DNA is TGTGCCACCAGCAGAGTTGGACCAAGAAGCAATCAGCCCCAGCATTTT.

V gene TRBV11-2 combines with J gene TRBJ2-1; the D gene is possibly TRBD1 (6 bases). Germline V gene lookup returns CDR1 SGHAT and CDR2 FQNNGV. With 5 bases removed from V and 9 bases from J, the gap between germline ends came to 17 bases. CDR3 length: 14 residues. The CDR3 region has the DNA TGTGCCAGCAGCCCAAGTCGAGGGGGTGGTGAGCAGTTCTTC. Protein product: CASSPSRGGGEQFF. Combining the CDR3 with reference TRBV11-2 and TRBJ2-1 gives the whole variable domain EAGVAQSPRYKIIEKRQSVAFWCNPISGHATLYWYQQILGQGPKLLIQFQNNGVVDDSQLPKDRFSAERLKGVDSTLKIQPAKLEDSAVYLCASSPSRGGGEQFFGPGTRLTVL.

The chain combines TRBV2 with TRBJ2-1, with D hard to call. Trimming cost V 6 bases and J 8 bases, with 14 bases left between them. CDR3 length: 13 amino acids. Germline assignment: CDR1 SNHLY and CDR2 FYNNEI. The CDR3 is CASREDLSHEQFF. The CDR3 DNA is TGTGCCAGCAGAGAGGACCTTTCCCATGAGCAGTTCTTC.

This rearrangement joins TRBV18 to TRBJ2-5; D is perhaps TRBD2 (5 bases). Trimming pared 2 bases from V and 5 bases from J, leaving 15 bases between. Germline CDR1 KGHSH, CDR2 LQKENI. The CDR3 is made up of 15 amino acids. The CDR3 here is CASSPMLAGGETQYF. The CDR3 DNA sequence: TGTGCCAGCTCACCAATGCTAGCAGGCGGGGAGACCCAGTACTTC.

The chain recombines TRBV30 with TRBJ2-4; 10 positions agree with TRBD2. The length of the CDR3 is 19 residues. V lost 4 bases to trimming and J lost 2 bases; unmatched junction nucleotides: 17. The V gene's germline CDR1 is GTSNPN and CDR2 SVGIG (reference sequence). The CDR3 is CAWKSAREREGGTKNIQYF. CDR3 DNA sequence: TGTGCCTGGAAGTCCGCGCGGGAGCGGGAGGGTGGTACCAAAAACATTCAGTACTTC.

V is TRBV5-6 and J is TRBJ2-5, with 8 positions matching TRBD2. CDR1 and CDR2 (germline): SGHDT, YYEEEE. The CDR3 is made up of 15 amino acids. V lost 0 bases, J lost 5 bases, and 6 bases stayed unmatched. CDR3 sequence reads: CASSLEAGGRETQYF. The DNA for the CDR3 is TGTGCCAGCAGCTTGGAGGCGGGAGGACGGGAGACCCAGTACTTC.

This clone was seen only a few times. J is TRBJ2-3 and V is TRBV4-1; 7 bases are a match to TRBD1. The CDR3 consists of 20 residues. The germline V gene encodes CDR1 MGHRA and CDR2 YSYEKL. With V trimmed by 2 bases and J by 2 bases, 19 bases remained unmatched. CDR3 protein: CASSQLEKVARTGDTDTQYF. Here the CDR3 DNA reads TGCGCCAGCAGCCAACTAGAGAAAGTAGCAAGGACAGGAGACACAGATACGCAGTATTTT.

V and J are TRBV20-1 and TRBJ2-7; perhaps TRBD2 as D (5 bases). The CDR3 totals 11 residues. CDR1 is DFQATT, CDR2 SNEGSKA, per germline (reference sequence). The CDR3 DNA is TGCAGCGGGGTATGGGCCTACGAGCAGTACTTC. Residues: CSGVWAYEQYF.

This chain connects TRBV7-9 to TRBJ1-2; D is unresolved. Germline CDR1 is SEHNR and CDR2 is FQNEAQ (reference sequence). V lost 4 bases, J lost 3 bases, and 9 bases lay in between. The CDR3 covers 13 residues. The CDR3 coding sequence is TGTGCCAGCAGCTACCCCATCGACTATGGCTACACCTTC. It specifies CASSYPIDYGYTF.

This chain joins TRBV7-6 and TRBJ2-7; TRBD2 aligns across 13 bases. The CDR3 has 14 residues. V shed 8 bases and J 6 bases; nucleotides not matched to a gene: 7. Germline lookup yields CDR1 SGHVS and CDR2 FNYEAQ. Written as DNA, the CDR3 is TGTGCCAGCCGCCGGACTAGCGGGAGCCCCGAGCAGTACTTC. It yields the protein CASRRTSGSPEQYF.

This chain's CDR3 is CASSAEGQGLDEQYF. The CDR3 nucleotides are TGTGCCAGCAGTGCCGAGGGACAGGGTCTCGACGAGCAGTACTTC. The V gene is TRBV6-5, the J gene TRBJ2-7; 9 positions match TRBD1. CDR1 is MNHEY and CDR2 is SVGAGI in the germline V gene. The V segment lost 5 bases and the J segment 5 bases; nucleotides outside the gene matches: 10. The CDR3 covers 15 residues.

CDR3 DNA: TGCGCCAGCAGCCAAGTCTCGCAGGGGGAAAAGACCCAGTACTTC. Protein: CASSQVSQGEKTQYF. This chain connects TRBV4-3 to TRBJ2-5; 7 positions match TRBD1. The CDR3 totals 15 residues. In germline, CDR1 is LGHNA, CDR2 YSLEER. V lost 1 base and J lost 6; bases outside the gene matches: 8.

Note on this clone: The sample contains more than one DNA sequence encoding this CDR3. CDR3 bases: TGTGCCAGCAGCTCCACAAATCAGCCCCAGCATTTT. It yields the protein CASSSTNQPQHF. This chain links TRBV7-2 with TRBJ1-5; D is unresolved. Per germline, CDR1 SGHTA and CDR2 FQGNSA. The CDR3 length is 12 residues. Trimming took 4 bases from V and 4 from J, leaving 5 bases between them.

This chain connects TRBV4-1 to TRBJ2-7, with no clear D. Trimming took 1 base from V and 6 from J, leaving 4 bases between them. Germline lookup yields CDR1 MGHRA and CDR2 YSYEKL. This CDR3 region has 11 residues. The CDR3 DNA is TGCGCCAGCAGCCAAGTCGGCGAGCAGTACTTC. It is translated as CASSQVGEQYF.

V gene TRBV2 combines with J gene TRBJ1-2, with D possibly matching TRBD1 (5 bases). The CDR3 sequence is 14 residues long. V was trimmed by 4 bases and J by 2 bases, leaving 11 bases between them. The germline V gene encodes CDR1 SNHLY and CDR2 FYNNEI. The CDR3 DNA sequence: TGTGCCAGCAGTGTGCGGGGGACGAACTATGGCTACACCTTC. This translates into CASSVRGTNYGYTF.

This clone was observed a few times. The chain combines TRBV6-1 with TRBJ2-5; D remains ambiguous. Trimming shortened V by 8 bases and J by 4 bases, and 2 bases separated the two germline ends. Per the germline V gene, CDR1 is MNHNS and CDR2 is SASEGT. This CDR3 region has 9 residues. The CDR3 region is CASGETQYF. As DNA, the CDR3 is TGTGCCAGCGGAGAGACCCAGTACTTC.

This chain uses TRBV6-5 with TRBJ2-7; 8 nucleotides align to TRBD1. V lost 0 bases and J lost 3; bases outside the gene matches: 4. This CDR3 is 15 amino acids long. Germline loops: CDR1 MNHEY, CDR2 SVGAGI. The CDR3 protein is CASSYSKGQVYEQYF. CDR3 nucleotide sequence: TGTGCCAGCAGTTACTCGAAGGGACAGGTCTACGAGCAGTACTTC.

The V and J genes are TRBV10-1 and TRBJ2-7; TRBD1 matches 10 bases. Germline values: CDR1 WNHNN, CDR2 SYGVQD (reference sequence). The CDR3 loop spans 19 amino acids. The trim removed 2 bases at V and 2 bases at J, leaving 15 bases unmatched. The CDR3 coding sequence is TGCGCCAGCAGTGAGACCCCCCTCCGGGACAGGGGTCGAACCTACGAGCAGTACTTC. It encodes CASSETPLRDRGRTYEQYF.

The genes are TRBV5-8 and TRBJ2-7; D might be TRBD2 (6 bases). The CDR3 runs to 14 residues. Germline CDR1 is SGHTS and CDR2 is YDEGEE. Trimming removed 2 bases from V and 5 bases from J, with 14 bases in between. The CDR3 DNA sequence: TGTGCCAGCAGCTTTGTGGGCAGGGAGGACGAGCAGTACTTC. Translating it yields CASSFVGREDEQYF.